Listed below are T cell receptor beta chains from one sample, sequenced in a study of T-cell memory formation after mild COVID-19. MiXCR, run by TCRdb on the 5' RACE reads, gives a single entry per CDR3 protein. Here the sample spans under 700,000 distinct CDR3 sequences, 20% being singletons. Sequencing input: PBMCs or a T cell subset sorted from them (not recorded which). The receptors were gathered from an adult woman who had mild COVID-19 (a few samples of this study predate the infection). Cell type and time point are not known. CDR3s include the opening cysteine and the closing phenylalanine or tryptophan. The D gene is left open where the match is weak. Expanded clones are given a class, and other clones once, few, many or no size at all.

CASTPRWEKSNEQFF | TGTGCCAGCACCCCCCGATGGGAGAAAAGCAATGAGCAGTTCTTC | few | NA | TRBJ2-1 | TRBV12-3/TRBV12-4
CATSTPRDEQFF | TGTGCCACCAGCACCCCGCGCGATGAGCAGTTCTTC | NA | NA | TRBJ2-1 | TRBV15
CASSLGQGPVNEQFF | TGCGCCAGCAGCTTAGGACAGGGGCCGGTAAATGAGCAGTTCTTC | NA | TRBD1 | TRBJ2-1 | TRBV5-1
CASGSWAGEIGELFF | TGTGCCAGCGGGTCTTGGGCGGGGGAAATCGGGGAGCTGTTTTTT | few | TRBD2 | TRBJ2-2 | TRBV6-5
CASSPGQLTTQYF | TGTGCCAGCAGTCCAGGACAGCTAACGACCCAGTACTTC | few | NA | TRBJ2-5 | TRBV7-2
CASSSRLAGISSYNEQFF | TGTGCCAGCAGCTCCCGACTAGCGGGGATAAGCTCCTACAATGAGCAGTTCTTC | NA | TRBD2 | TRBJ2-1 | TRBV7-9
CAISENGRPEQYF | TGTGCCATCAGTGAGAATGGGCGTCCCGAGCAGTACTTC | NA | NA | TRBJ2-7 | TRBV10-3
CASSSSGRVAADTQYF | TGCGCCAGCAGCTCCTCAGGTAGGGTAGCGGCAGATACGCAGTATTTT | NA | NA | TRBJ2-3 | TRBV5-1
CATSDLNDEQFF | TGTGCCACCAGTGATTTGAACGATGAGCAGTTCTTC | NA | NA | TRBJ2-1 | TRBV24-1
CASSLWTSGGNEQFF | TGTGCCAGCAGCTTATGGACTAGCGGGGGAAATGAGCAGTTCTTC | few | TRBD2 | TRBJ2-1 | TRBV7-2
CASSQEETQYF | TGCGCCAGCAGCCAAGAAGAGACCCAGTACTTC | many | NA | TRBJ2-5 | TRBV4-1
CASSATAANYGYTF | TGTGCCAGCAGTGCGACAGCAGCTAACTATGGCTACACCTTC | NA | NA | TRBJ1-2 | TRBV27
CASSLRDRGQNGYTF | TGTGCCAGCAGCCTCCGGGACAGGGGGCAGAATGGCTACACCTTC | NA | TRBD1 | TRBJ1-2 | TRBV12-3/TRBV12-4
CASSTRGQFRSGANVLTF | TGTGCCAGCAGTACCCGGGGACAGTTCAGATCTGGGGCCAACGTCCTGACTTTC | NA | TRBD1 | TRBJ2-6 | TRBV6-5
CASSPPSRGGEKLFF | TGTGCCAGCAGCCCTCCGAGCAGGGGAGGTGAAAAACTGTTTTTT | NA | NA | TRBJ1-4 | TRBV7-9
CASSPDEVYGYTF | TGTGCCAGCTCACCGGACGAGGTCTATGGCTACACCTTC | NA | NA | TRBJ1-2 | TRBV18
CASSSGTGGVEQFF | TGCGCCAGCAGCTCTGGGACAGGGGGCGTTGAGCAGTTCTTC | many | TRBD1 | TRBJ2-1 | TRBV5-1
CASSFQRTGQGGTDTQYF | TGTGCCAGCAGCTTCCAACGAACGGGACAGGGAGGCACAGATACGCAGTATTTT | NA | TRBD1 | TRBJ2-3 | TRBV11-1
CASSLVVDRGLYEQYF | TGTGCCAGCAGCTTAGTCGTCGACAGGGGGTTGTACGAGCAGTACTTC | NA | TRBD1 | TRBJ2-7 | TRBV7-9